Listed here are 18 T cell receptor beta chains from one sample, sequenced in a study of CD8 T cells in Susac syndrome. About 0.5 to 1 ug RNA was reverse transcribed with random hexamers. TCRdb re-called the immunoSEQ multiplex PCR reads with MiXCR, one entry per CDR3 protein. The top ten hold 0.15% to 0.2% of the sample, which has about 150,000 distinct CDR3 sequences, 85% to 95% seen once. Material: CD4+ T cells from PBMCs. These receptors came from a human donor with Susac syndrome.

This chain uses TRBV25-1 with TRBJ1-1, with a weak D call TRBD1 (5 bases). The germline V gene encodes CDR1 MGHDK and CDR2 SYGVNS. The CDR3 has 13 residues. The V and J ends lost 6 bases and 3 bases respectively, with 11 bases between them. The chain's CDR3 is CASRIQAYTEAFF. In DNA, the CDR3 is TGTGCCAGCAGGATACAGGCATACACTGAAGCTTTCTTT.

CDR3: CASSYQRPEGAFF. CDR3 nucleotide sequence: TGTGCCAGCAGTTACCAACGTCCGGAGGGAGCTTTCTTT. The chain links TRBV6-2 or TRBV6-3 to TRBJ1-1, with D hard to call. Looked up from germline, CDR1 is MNHEY and CDR2 is SVGEGT. The CDR3 covers 13 residues. Deletions cut 2 bases from V and 10 bases from J, with 14 bases between.

This CDR3 is CASSLSTGGAYGYTF. In nucleotides, the CDR3 is TGTGCCAGCAGCTTATCGACAGGGGGCGCGTATGGCTACACCTTC. This sequence joins TRBV7-2 and TRBJ1-2; 10 bases match TRBD1. The J segment lost 5 bases and the V segment lost 2 bases, leaving 5 bases of the junction unmatched. CDR1 is SGHTA, CDR2 FQGNSA, per germline. There are 15 residues in the CDR3.

The rearrangement joins TRBV7-2 to TRBJ1-6; no definite D call. The CDR3 runs to 15 residues. V shed 6 bases and J shed 7 bases, with 16 bases lying between them. Germline V CDR1 and CDR2: SGHTA, FQGNSA. In DNA, the CDR3 is TGTGCCAGCAGGCGGTCGTCGACCGACAATTCACCCCTCCACTTT. This sequence encodes CASRRSSTDNSPLHF.

The chain joins TRBV20-1 to TRBJ1-2; D uncertain. The CDR3 contains 18 residues. Trimming took 0 bases from V and 0 from J, leaving 20 bases between them. In germline, CDR1 is DFQATT, CDR2 SNEGSKA (reference sequence). CDR3 in DNA: TGCAGTGCTAGAGATTGGGCAGGTCCACCACGGGCTAACTATGGCTACACCTTC. It translates to CSARDWAGPPRANYGYTF.

The chain couples TRBV24-1 to TRBJ2-3; a weak D match, TRBD1 (6 bases). The CDR3 spans 13 residues. Germline CDR1 reads KGHDR; CDR2 reads SFDVKD. Between the trimmed V and J ends, which lost 8 bases and 2 bases, there was a span of 10 bases. The CDR3 nucleotides are TGTGCCACCAACGAGGGGGACACAGATACGCAGTATTTT. This translates into CATNEGDTDTQYF.

V and J are TRBV5-4 and TRBJ2-5; D gene unclear. Germline V gene data show CDR1 as SGHNT and CDR2 as YYREEE (reference sequence). Trimming took off 3 bases at V and 5 bases at J, with 11 bases between the two ends. This CDR3 contains 13 residues. The CDR3 is CASSSFGRETQYF. For the CDR3, the DNA is TGTGCCAGCAGCTCCTTCGGAAGGGAGACCCAGTACTTC.

V usage is TRBV29-1 and J usage is TRBJ1-1; unclear D gene. CDR1 is SQVTM and CDR2 is ANQGSEA in the germline V gene. The CDR3 consists of 12 residues. V lost 4 bases and J 1 base, leaving 7 bases between the germline ends. CDR3 protein: CSVVPGNTEAFF. DNA for the CDR3: TGCAGCGTTGTGCCAGGGAACACTGAAGCTTTCTTT. Complete variable domain (other parts from reference TRBV29-1 and TRBJ1-1): SAVISQKPSRDICQRGTSLTIQCQVDSQVTMMFWYRQQPGQSLTLIATANQGSEATYESGFVIDKFPISRPNLTFSTLTVSNMSPEDSSIYLCSVVPGNTEAFFGQGTRLTVV.

In the case of this clonotype: Its ends do not fully match the called genes, so a read error is possible. The chain combines TRBV5-4 with TRBJ2-1; weak D call: TRBD1 (5 bases). CDR3 length: 15 residues. Germline V lookup: CDR1 SGHNT, CDR2 YYREEE (reference sequence). CDR3 region: CASSLEGQSSNEQFF. CDR3 DNA sequence: TGTGCCAGCAGCTTGGAAGGACAATCCTCCAATGAGCAGTTCTTC.

This clonotype appeared a single time. The chain links TRBV20-1 to TRBJ1-1, with D possibly matching TRBD1 (5 bases). CDR3 length equals 13 residues. Germline assignment: CDR1 DFQATT and CDR2 SNEGSKA (reference sequence). V was trimmed by 4 bases and J by 11 bases, leaving 20 bases between them. CDR3 sequence reads: CSATDHKGEAAFF. In nucleotides, the CDR3 is TGCAGTGCTACAGATCATAAAGGGGAGGCGGCTTTCTTT.

The chain employs TRBV11-2 and TRBJ1-1, with 7 bases fitting TRBD1. The CDR3 contains 15 residues. V was clipped by 1 base and J by 1 base; unmatched bases: 3. The V gene's germline CDR1 is SGHAT and CDR2 FQNNGV. The CDR3 sequence: CASSLANRGNTEAFF. CDR3 in DNA: TGTGCCAGCAGCTTAGCTAACAGGGGGAACACTGAAGCTTTCTTT. Full variable domain (missing parts from reference TRBV11-2 and TRBJ1-1): EAGVAQSPRYKIIEKRQSVAFWCNPISGHATLYWYQQILGQGPKLLIQFQNNGVVDDSQLPKDRFSAERLKGVDSTLKIQPAKLEDSAVYLCASSLANRGNTEAFFGQGTRLTVV.

V gene TRBV20-1 combines with J gene TRBJ2-3, with a tentative D call TRBD2 (7 bases). Trimming removed 6 bases at V and 2 bases at J, with 15 bases between. CDR1 is DFQATT, CDR2 SNEGSKA, per germline (reference sequence). CDR3 length: 14 amino acids. The CDR3 sequence: CSALRGGNTDTQYF. CDR3 in DNA: TGCAGTGCCCTGAGGGGGGGGAACACAGATACGCAGTATTTT.

The CDR3 spells CASSVAGAETQYF. Written as DNA, the CDR3 is TGTGCCAGCAGCGTAGCGGGGGCTGAGACCCAGTACTTC. This rearrangement joins TRBV9 to TRBJ2-5; D possibly matches TRBD1 or TRBD2 (6 bases each). The CDR3 has 13 amino acids. V was shortened by 0 bases and J by 5 bases, with 8 bases between the two germline ends. From germline, CDR1 is SGDLS and CDR2 YYNGEE.

The genes are TRBV5-1 and TRBJ2-3; maybe TRBD2 (6 bases). The length of the CDR3 is 14 residues. The germline CDR1 and CDR2 sequences are SGHRS and YFSETQ. The V end lost 4 bases, the J end lost 2 bases, and 11 bases lay between the germline ends. The DNA for the CDR3 is TGCGCCAGCAGCGCGGGGAAATACACAGATACGCAGTATTTT. Translating gives CASSAGKYTDTQYF.

Here the CDR3 reads CASSTRLAGDTSGANVLTF. The CDR3, as DNA: TGTGCCAGTAGTACCAGACTAGCGGGGGACACCTCTGGGGCCAACGTCCTGACTTTC. The chain links TRBV19 to TRBJ2-6; 12 bases are shared with TRBD2. CDR3 length equals 19 residues. Germline V gene data show CDR1 as LNHDA and CDR2 as SQIVND (reference sequence). J gave up 0 bases and V 4 bases, and 7 bases lay outside the gene matches. Full variable domain (rest looked up from reference TRBV19 and TRBJ2-6): DGGITQSPKYLFRKEGQNVTLSCEQNLNHDAMYWYRQDPGQGLRLIYYSQIVNDFQKGDIAEGYSVSREKKESFPLTVTSAQKNPTAFYLCASSTRLAGDTSGANVLTFGAGSRLTVL.

The DNA for the CDR3 is TGCAGTGCTAGACCGTCTACAGGGGGCGGCAATCAGCCCCAGCATTTT. Translation: CSARPSTGGGNQPQHF. The chain joins TRBV20-1 to TRBJ1-5, with TRBD1 matching over 9 bases. There are 16 residues in the CDR3. CDR1 is DFQATT, CDR2 SNEGSKA, per germline (reference sequence). J lost 2 bases, V lost 2 bases, and 7 bases had no gene match.

The V and J genes are TRBV18 and TRBJ2-4; no firm D call. Germline V gives CDR1 KGHSH, CDR2 LQKENI. This CDR3 has 15 residues. Deletions cut 2 bases from V and 0 bases from J, with 8 bases between. The CDR3 here is CASSPGNLAKNIQYF. The CDR3 coding sequence is TGTGCCAGCTCACCAGGAAATCTAGCCAAAAACATTCAGTACTTC.

The V and J genes are TRBV19 and TRBJ2-1; TRBD2 aligns across 8 bases. CDR1 and CDR2 from the germline V gene are LNHDA and SQIVND (reference sequence). This CDR3 comprises 13 residues. The V and J ends lost 5 bases and 9 bases, in that order; junction bases with no gene match: 6. The CDR3 coding sequence is TGTGCCAGTAGTCCGGGACTAGATACTGAGCAGTTCTTC. Translated: CASSPGLDTEQFF.